These T cell receptor beta chains were read from a single sample in a study of T cells in localized non-small cell lung cancer. Profiling relied on immunoSEQ multiplex PCR, and the TCRdb table lists in-frame clones only, not all of them. The sample contains around 20,000 clones, about 90% of which appear only once. Sequenced material: peripheral blood, taken before any cancer treatment. All receptors come from a woman aged 40-69 years with stage I lung adenocarcinoma. Both conserved end residues are part of each CDR3. A D gene is named only where the DNA matches it firmly. Clone size appears in some rows only: once, few, many, or a class for an expanded clone.

clone_size j_call v_call d_call cdr3_nt cdr3_aa
- TRBJ2-7 TRBV7-2 TRBD2 TGTGCCAGCAGCAAGACTAGCGGGAGTATTTCCCGCGAGCAGTACTTC CASSKTSGSISREQYF
- TRBJ1-2 TRBV19 - TGTGCCAGTAGTGAAACAGAGACTTTCTATGGCTACACCTTC CASSETETFYGYTF
- TRBJ2-4 TRBV5-1 - TGCGCCAGCAGCCCTCCCGAGCCATCCTCAGCCAAAAACATTCAGTACTTC CASSPPEPSSAKNIQYF
once TRBJ1-6 TRBV19 - TGTGCCAGTAGTCCACAGAATTCACCCCTCCACTTT CASSPQNSPLHF
- TRBJ1-5 TRBV6-1 - TGTGCCAGCACCCCGGGGGTCCGGGGGAATCAGCCCCAGCATTTT CASTPGVRGNQPQHF
- TRBJ2-5 TRBV7-9 - TGTGCCAGCAACTCCCCGCCTCGGGGGGCCCAAGAGACCCAGTACTTC CASNSPPRGAQETQYF
- TRBJ2-3 TRBV9 - TGTGCCAGCAGCCCACGCGGCGGACAGCAAAGCACAGATACGCAGTATTTT CASSPRGGQQSTDTQYF
- TRBJ2-2 TRBV12-5 - TGTGCTAGTGATCTGACAGGGAGGGACACCGGGGAGCTGTTTTTT CASDLTGRDTGELFF
- TRBJ2-7 TRBV28 TRBD1 TGTGCCACCGGACAGGAGACCTACGAGCAGTACTTC CATGQETYEQYF
- TRBJ2-1 TRBV9 TRBD1 TGTGCCAGCAGTAGAAGACAGGGAGTCTCCAATGAGCAGTTCTTC CASSRRQGVSNEQFF
- TRBJ2-1 TRBV12-5 - TGTGCTAGTGGTTTGGTACTGTTTGGCAGGGGACGACGAACCTACAATGAGCAGTTCTTC CASGLVLFGRGRRTYNEQFF
- TRBJ2-1 TRBV5-6 - TGTGCCAGCGCTAATGGCTACAATGAGCAGTTCTTC CASANGYNEQFF
- TRBJ2-7 TRBV19 - TGTGCCAGTAGGGACAGCCATTTCGGGAGGGAGCAGTACTTC CASRDSHFGREQYF
- TRBJ1-4 TRBV5-1 TRBD1 TGCGCCAGCAGCTTGTATAGGGACAGGGGGACTAATGAAAAACTGTTTTTT CASSLYRDRGTNEKLFF
- TRBJ2-7 TRBV6-4 TRBD1 TGTGCCAGCATCCCCCTCGACAGGGATACCTACGAGCAGTACTTC CASIPLDRDTYEQYF
- TRBJ1-1 TRBV18 - TGTGCCAGCTCACTGGGGGGAGGGACGAACACTGAAGCTTTCTTT CASSLGGGTNTEAFF
few TRBJ2-1 TRBV6-1 TRBD2 TGTGCCAGCAGTAAAATAGCGGGAGGGTGGAATGAGCAGTTCTTC CASSKIAGGWNEQFF
- TRBJ2-1 TRBV11-2 TRBD1 TGTGCCAGCAGCTTACTGACAGGGTCAAAGCGGAATGAGCAGTTCTTC CASSLLTGSKRNEQFF
once TRBJ2-2 TRBV5-1 TRBD1 TGCGCCAGCAGTTCACAGGGGGCCACCGGGGAGCTGTTTTTT CASSSQGATGELFF
- TRBJ2-7 TRBV5-1 TRBD1 TGCGCCAGCAGCTTGGGAGGACAGGAATCAAACTACGAGCAGTACTTC CASSLGGQESNYEQYF
- TRBJ2-7 TRBV28 - TGTGCCAGCAGTCCCGCCGGGGGCTCCTACGAGCAGTACTTC CASSPAGGSYEQYF
- TRBJ1-2 TRBV6-5 - TGTGCCAGCAGTTACGCACTGGACAACTATGGCTACACCTTC CASSYALDNYGYTF
few TRBJ1-1 TRBV5-4 TRBD1 TGTGCCAGCAGCTTGGGGGGACAGGGGGCGTTGGGAACCGCTGAAGCTTTCTTT CASSLGGQGALGTAEAFF
once TRBJ2-4 TRBV6-1 - TGTGCCAGCAGTGAAGGCGGGAATGTAGCCAAAAACATTCAGTACTTC CASSEGGNVAKNIQYF
- TRBJ2-5 TRBV5-1 - TGCGCCAGCAGCCGAGGGGGACGCCCTGGCGAGACCCAGTACTTC CASSRGGRPGETQYF
- TRBJ2-5 TRBV18 TRBD2 TGTGCCAGCTCGCCTCGACTAGCGGGAGGAGAGGAGACCCAGTACTTC CASSPRLAGGEETQYF
- TRBJ2-5 TRBV10-2 - TGCGCCAGCAGTGTGTGGAGAGAGACCCAGTACTTC CASSVWRETQYF
- TRBJ2-7 TRBV6-5 - TGTGCCAGCAGTTTTGGACTGCATGGAAACGAGCAGTACTTC CASSFGLHGNEQYF
- TRBJ2-2 TRBV7-2 - TGTGCCAGCAGGGTTAAGCTGCCGAACACCGGGGAGCTGTTTTTT CASRVKLPNTGELFF
- TRBJ2-2 TRBV2 TRBD2 TGTGCCAGCAGTCCTAGCGGGGGGAACACCGGGGAGCTGTTTTTT CASSPSGGNTGELFF
- TRBJ2-5 TRBV30 - TGTGCCTGGAGGGAGGCGTTCGAGACCCAGTACTTC CAWREAFETQYF
- TRBJ2-7 TRBV9 TRBD1 TGTGCCAGCAGCGTCGGGGACAGCTACGAGCAGTACTTC CASSVGDSYEQYF
- TRBJ2-2 TRBV7-3 TRBD1 TGTGCCAGCAGCGCATTTCAGACAGGGACCGGGGAGCTGTTTTTT CASSAFQTGTGELFF
- TRBJ2-5 TRBV18 - TGTGCCAGCTCAACGCAGGGAACTCGGGAGACCCAGTACTTC CASSTQGTRETQYF